The rows below give T cell receptor beta chains drawn from one sample of a study of blood T cell repertoires in COVID-19. Profiled with immunoSEQ multiplex PCR; TCRdb holds only in-frame clones, not every one. There are around 93,000 clones in the sample; 60% to 85% occur only once, and around 10% lies in the top ten. The sample taken for sequencing was peripheral blood. The receptor source for this set is an elderly woman with acute or convalescent COVID-19. Each CDR3 is given with its conserved first and last residue.

j_call v_call cdr3_aa
TRBJ2-7 TRBV7-2 CASGAGDRYEQYF
TRBJ1-5 TRBV30 CACTGEESQPQHF
TRBJ1-2 TRBV19 CASRAPEQGDYGYTF
TRBJ2-3 TRBV19 CASSNRGSRDTQYF
TRBJ1-2 TRBV28 CASSLGQHNYGYTF
TRBJ2-2 TRBV18 CASSPGRGLTGELFF
TRBJ1-1 TRBV7-2 CASSFLRAGGWTEAFF
TRBJ2-1 TRBV28 CASSRGLAGHSEQFF
TRBJ2-2 TRBV18 CASSPPRITGELFF
TRBJ1-1 TRBV19 CASSIDRNTEAFF
TRBJ1-4 TRBV28 CASSLFQGSEKLFF